These T cell receptor beta chains were read from a single sample in a study of CD8 T cells in ankylosing spondylitis. TCRdb reprocessed the 5' RACE reads via MiXCR and lists one record per CDR3 protein. The sample yields roughly 40,000 distinct CDR3 sequences, roughly 2.6% seen once. The sample was blood, either unsorted or a sorted T cell fraction (not recorded which). The receptors were gathered from a male donor with ankylosing spondylitis or in good health (not recorded which). Each CDR3 is given with its conserved first and last residue. The D gene is left open where the match is weak. Clone size is given for some rows only: seen once, a few or many times, or a class if the clone is expanded.

size	V	J	D	CDR3	DNA
many	TRBV9	TRBJ2-2	NA	CASSPLGGELFF	TGTGCCAGCAGCCCCCTGGGCGGGGAGCTGTTTTTT
many	TRBV9	TRBJ1-1	TRBD1	CASSSPGTGSRDTEAFF	TGTGCCAGCAGCTCACCCGGGACAGGGTCCCGGGACACTGAAGCTTTCTTT
NA	TRBV9	TRBJ1-2	TRBD1	CASSVQTGGYGYTF	TGTGCCAGCAGCGTACAGACAGGGGGGTATGGCTACACCTTC
medium-sized	TRBV9	TRBJ2-1	NA	CASSKRPPPHNEQFF	TGTGCCAGCAGCAAGCGCCCCCCCCCACACAATGAGCAGTTCTTC
many	TRBV9	TRBJ2-1	TRBD2	CASSASGLAGVEQFF	TGTGCCAGCAGCGCCTCGGGACTAGCGGGAGTTGAGCAGTTCTTC
NA	TRBV9	TRBJ2-7	TRBD2	CASSGGGSSYEQYF	TGTGCCAGCAGCGGGGGGGGGAGTTCTTACGAGCAGTACTTC
NA	TRBV9	TRBJ2-1	NA	CASSVVSIYNEQFF	TGTGCCAGCAGCGTAGTCAGTATATACAATGAGCAGTTCTTC
many	TRBV9	TRBJ2-3	TRBD2	CASSTSGSNTQYF	TGTGCCAGCAGCACTAGCGGGAGTAATACGCAGTATTTT
many	TRBV9	TRBJ1-1	NA	CASSVVSQDTEAFF	TGTGCCAGCAGCGTAGTTTCTCAGGACACTGAAGCTTTCTTT
many	TRBV9	TRBJ1-3	NA	CASSASSGNTIYF	TGTGCCAGCAGCGCTAGCAGTGGAAACACCATATATTTT
many	TRBV9	TRBJ1-1	NA	CASSVAQGDTEAFF	TGTGCCAGCAGCGTAGCCCAAGGGGACACTGAAGCTTTCTTT
many	TRBV9	TRBJ2-4	NA	CASSGGLLAKNIQYF	TGTGCCAGCAGCGGGGGACTCCTAGCCAAAAACATTCAGTACTTC
many	TRBV9	TRBJ2-4	NA	CASSVEGKAKNIQYF	TGTGCCAGCAGCGTAGAGGGTAAAGCCAAAAACATTCAGTACTTC
many	TRBV9	TRBJ2-5	NA	CASSVGRLSQGTQYF	TGTGCCAGCAGCGTAGGCCGACTTAGTCAGGGGACCCAGTACTTC
many	TRBV9	TRBJ2-7	TRBD2	CASSQGIPGAGGLYEQYF	TGTGCCAGCAGCCAGGGGATCCCTGGGGCGGGAGGGCTTTACGAGCAGTACTTC
many	TRBV9	TRBJ2-7	NA	CASSSPKGEPSYEQYF	TGTGCCAGCAGCTCTCCTAAGGGGGAGCCCTCCTACGAGCAGTACTTC
many	TRBV9	TRBJ2-1	NA	CASSVAPGDEQFF	TGTGCCAGCAGCGTAGCCCCAGGCGATGAGCAGTTCTTC
many	TRBV9	TRBJ2-1	TRBD2	CASSVDSSGVYNEQFF	TGTGCCAGCAGCGTAGATTCTAGCGGGGTATACAATGAGCAGTTCTTC
many	TRBV9	TRBJ2-4	NA	CASSVDGGLAKNIQYF	TGTGCCAGCAGCGTAGATGGCGGGCTAGCCAAAAACATTCAGTACTTC
many	TRBV9	TRBJ1-4	TRBD1	CASSAGQGQLFF	TGTGCCAGCAGCGCAGGACAGGGCCAACTGTTTTTT
many	TRBV9	TRBJ2-1	TRBD2	CASSLAGSYNEQFF	TGTGCCAGCAGTCTAGCGGGCTCCTACAATGAGCAGTTCTTC
many	TRBV9	TRBJ2-1	NA	CASSVVLAREQFF	TGTGCCAGCAGCGTAGTTTTAGCGCGTGAGCAGTTCTTC
many	TRBV9	TRBJ1-1	TRBD1	CASSERDRGDTEAFF	TGTGCCAGCAGCGAAAGGGACAGGGGGGACACTGAAGCTTTCTTT